This T cell receptor beta chain was documented in a study of T cells in Graves' hyperthyroidism and ophthalmopathy. Diagnosing involved the use of clinical symptoms, serum thyroxine and TRAb, thyroid ultrasound and orbital computed tomography. The authors took PBMCs from 10 ml fresh peripheral blood. Template material for amplifying TCR beta CDR3 regions consisted of RNA transcripts. First-round RT-PCR with HTBI primers amplified the TCR CDR3 region. MiXCR, applied by TCRdb to the multiplex PCR reads, yields one record per CDR3 protein. The data show approximately 300,000 distinct CDR3 sequences, less than 20% seen once. This clonotype was seen a few times. What it binds is unknown. Whole-study findings and limits: Ophthalmopathy got predicted by the model a median about 6.7 months before its onset.

The CDR3 sequence is 16 residues long. CDR1 and CDR2 from the germline V gene are MNHEY and SVGEGT. Unmatched junction bases numbered 11, after V lost 5 bases and J lost 5 bases. Source material: blood. The chain employs TRBV6-2 or TRBV6-3 and TRBJ1-5; 8 nucleotides line up with TRBD1. The origin of this receptor is a man aged 50-60 years with Graves' ophthalmopathy. The CDR3 spells CASSPERGTGYQPQHF. Written as DNA, the CDR3 is TGTGCCAGCAGTCCCGAAAGGGGGACAGGATATCAGCCCCAGCATTTT.